This TCR beta chain was obtained from a study of blood T cell repertoires in COVID-19. Study as a whole: Donors in the United States, Italy and Spain gave samples during acute or convalescent COVID-19. Sources were T cells, B-cell-depleted T cells, or PBMCs; the material itself was cDNA or gDNA.

The method was immunoSEQ multiplex PCR; TCRdb's version includes in-frame clones alone and lacks a portion of them. The sample includes over 150,000 clones, roughly 80% of them seen just once. This clone was found once. Germline V gives CDR1 SGHRS, CDR2 YFSETQ. V lost 3 bases and J lost 3, with 12 bases in between. This CDR3 has 15 amino acids. The chain is built from TRBV5-1 and TRBJ1-4; TRBD1 is a possible D gene (6 bases). Sequenced material: peripheral blood. This sequence originates from a human donor in a cohort sampled during active COVID-19. CDR3 in amino acids: CASSSEGVANEKLFF. The CDR3 DNA is TGCGCCAGCAGCTCCGAGGGGGTCGCTAATGAAAAACTGTTTTTT.